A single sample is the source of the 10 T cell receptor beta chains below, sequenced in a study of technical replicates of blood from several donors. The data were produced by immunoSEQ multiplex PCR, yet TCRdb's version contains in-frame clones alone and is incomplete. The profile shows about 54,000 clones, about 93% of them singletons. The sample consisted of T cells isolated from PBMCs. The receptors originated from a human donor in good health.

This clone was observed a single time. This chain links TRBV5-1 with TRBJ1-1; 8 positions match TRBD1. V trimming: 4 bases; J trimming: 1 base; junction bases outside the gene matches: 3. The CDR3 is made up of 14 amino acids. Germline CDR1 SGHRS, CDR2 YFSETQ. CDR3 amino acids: CASSLTGANTEAFF. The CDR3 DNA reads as TGCGCCAGCAGCCTGACAGGGGCGAACACTGAAGCTTTCTTT.

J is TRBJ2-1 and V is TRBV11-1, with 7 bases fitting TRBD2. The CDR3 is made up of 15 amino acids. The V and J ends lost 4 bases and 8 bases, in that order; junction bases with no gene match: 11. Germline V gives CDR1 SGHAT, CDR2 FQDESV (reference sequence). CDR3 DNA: TGTGCCAGCAGCTATAGGGAGGGCCACGTCGATGAGCAGTTCTTC. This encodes CASSYREGHVDEQFF.

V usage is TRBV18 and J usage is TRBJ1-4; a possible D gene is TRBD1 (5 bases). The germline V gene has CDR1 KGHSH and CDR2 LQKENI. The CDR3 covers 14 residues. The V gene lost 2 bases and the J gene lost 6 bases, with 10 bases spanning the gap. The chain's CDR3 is CASSPGTLDEKLFF. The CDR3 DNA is TGTGCCAGCTCACCAGGGACTCTGGATGAAAAACTGTTTTTT.

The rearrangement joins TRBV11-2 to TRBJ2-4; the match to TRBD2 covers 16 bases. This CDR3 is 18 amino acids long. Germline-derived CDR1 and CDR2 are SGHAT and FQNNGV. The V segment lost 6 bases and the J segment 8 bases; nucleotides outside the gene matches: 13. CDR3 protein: CASRRPGLAGGDPYIQYF. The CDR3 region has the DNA TGTGCCAGCAGGCGCCCGGGACTAGCGGGAGGGGATCCGTACATTCAGTACTTC.

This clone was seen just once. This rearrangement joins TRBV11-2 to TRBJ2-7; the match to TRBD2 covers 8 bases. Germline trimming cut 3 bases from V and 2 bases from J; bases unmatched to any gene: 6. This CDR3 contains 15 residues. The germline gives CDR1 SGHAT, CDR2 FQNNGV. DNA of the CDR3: TGTGCCAGCAGCTTCGCAACTAGCGGAACCTACGAGCAGTACTTC. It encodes CASSFATSGTYEQYF.

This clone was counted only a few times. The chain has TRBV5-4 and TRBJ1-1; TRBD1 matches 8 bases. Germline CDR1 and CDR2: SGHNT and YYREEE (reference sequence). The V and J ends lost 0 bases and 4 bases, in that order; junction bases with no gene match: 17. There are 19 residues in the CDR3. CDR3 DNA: TGTGCCAGCAGCTTGGCCCCCAGAAGGGGCAGGGGGCGAGTCACTGAAGCTTTCTTT. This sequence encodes CASSLAPRRGRGRVTEAFF.

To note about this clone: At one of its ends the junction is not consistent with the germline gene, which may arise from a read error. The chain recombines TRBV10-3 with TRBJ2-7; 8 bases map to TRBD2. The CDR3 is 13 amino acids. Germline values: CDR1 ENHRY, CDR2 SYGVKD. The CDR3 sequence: CAITSGSSDEQYF. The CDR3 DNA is TGTGCCATAACGAGCGGGAGCTCCGACGAGCAGTACTTC.

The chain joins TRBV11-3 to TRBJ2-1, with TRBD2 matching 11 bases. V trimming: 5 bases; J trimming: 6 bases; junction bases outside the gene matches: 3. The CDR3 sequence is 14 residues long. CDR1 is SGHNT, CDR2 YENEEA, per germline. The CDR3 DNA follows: TGTGCCAGCAGCCCAACTAGCGGGAGCAATGAGCAGTTCTTC. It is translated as CASSPTSGSNEQFF. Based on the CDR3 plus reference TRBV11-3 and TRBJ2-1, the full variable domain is EAGVVQSPRYKIIEKKQPVAFWCNPISGHNTLYWYLQNLGQGPELLIRYENEEAVDDSQLPKDRFSAERLKGVDSTLKIQPAELGDSAVYLCASSPTSGSNEQFFGPGTRLTVL.

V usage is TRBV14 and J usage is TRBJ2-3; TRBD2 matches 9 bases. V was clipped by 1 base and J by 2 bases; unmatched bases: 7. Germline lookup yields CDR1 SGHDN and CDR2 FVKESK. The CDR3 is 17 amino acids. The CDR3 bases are TGTGCCAGCAGCCAAGGCCCTAGCGGGGAGCCCACAGATACGCAGTATTTT. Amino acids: CASSQGPSGEPTDTQYF.

The CDR3 DNA reads as TGTGCCAGCAGCTCGAGGACAGGGAATCAGCCCCAGCATTTT. It specifies CASSSRTGNQPQHF. The genes are TRBV7-2 and TRBJ1-5; the match to TRBD1 covers 8 bases. The CDR3 is made up of 14 amino acids. Germline CDR1 reads SGHTA; CDR2 reads FQGNSA. The V and J ends lost 4 bases and 4 bases, in that order; junction bases with no gene match: 3.